These T cell receptor beta chains were read from a single sample in a study of control samples from healthy donors and cancer patients. TCRdb's table, derived via immunoSEQ multiplex PCR, lists solely in-frame clones and lacks some. The sample lists a few hundred thousand clones, 90% occurring once. Input material: PBMCs. The source of these receptors is a man aged 35-49 years with head and neck cancer. Both conserved end residues are part of each CDR3. The D gene is left open where the match is weak. Rows give clone size only sometimes, using once, few, many, or a class for an expanded clone.

v_gene	d_gene	abundance	j_gene	CDR3aa	CDR3nt
TRBV12-3/TRBV12-4	-	-	TRBJ2-7	CASSFGSSYEQYF	TGTGCCAGCAGTTTTGGCAGTTCCTACGAGCAGTACTTC
TRBV12-3/TRBV12-4	-	few	TRBJ1-5	CASSRLGNQPQHF	TGTGCCAGCAGTCGATTGGGCAATCAGCCCCAGCATTTT
TRBV9	-	-	TRBJ2-5	CASSTGGGPEETQYF	TGTGCCAGCAGCACCGGTGGGGGGCCCGAAGAGACCCAGTACTTC
TRBV4-1	-	-	TRBJ2-7	CASSQVTENYEQYF	TGCGCCAGCAGCCAAGTAACAGAAAACTACGAGCAGTACTTC
TRBV11-2	-	-	TRBJ2-2	CASSSLLRNTGELFF	TGTGCCAGCAGCTCCCTATTAAGAAACACCGGGGAGCTGTTTTTT
TRBV19	-	-	TRBJ1-2	CASTEFGFSYGYTF	TGTGCCAGCACCGAATTTGGGTTTAGCTATGGCTACACCTTC
TRBV5-1	TRBD1	-	TRBJ1-2	CASSLGTGNGYTF	TGCGCCAGCAGCCTTGGGACAGGGAATGGCTACACCTTC
TRBV6-1	-	-	TRBJ1-5	CASREGGGRPQHF	TGTGCCAGCAGAGAAGGTGGAGGACGTCCCCAGCATTTT
TRBV11-2	-	-	TRBJ2-6	CASTLSGANVLTF	TGTGCCAGCACCCTATCTGGGGCCAACGTCCTGACTTTC
TRBV5-1	-	-	TRBJ1-6	CASSLEGFSYNSPLHF	TGCGCCAGCAGCTTGGAAGGTTTCTCCTATAATTCACCCCTCCACTTT
TRBV12-3/TRBV12-4	-	-	TRBJ2-5	CASSSSRETQYF	TGTGCCAGCAGTTCTTCTAGAGAGACCCAGTACTTC